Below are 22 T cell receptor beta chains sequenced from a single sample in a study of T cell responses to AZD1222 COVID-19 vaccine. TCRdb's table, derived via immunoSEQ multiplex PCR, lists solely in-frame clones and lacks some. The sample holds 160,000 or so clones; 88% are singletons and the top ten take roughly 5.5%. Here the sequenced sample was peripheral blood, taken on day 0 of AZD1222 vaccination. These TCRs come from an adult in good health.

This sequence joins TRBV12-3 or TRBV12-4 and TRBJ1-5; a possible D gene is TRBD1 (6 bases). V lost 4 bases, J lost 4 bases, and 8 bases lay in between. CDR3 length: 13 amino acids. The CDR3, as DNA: TGTGCCAGCAGTTCCACAGGGAATCAGCCCCAGCATTTT. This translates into CASSSTGNQPQHF.

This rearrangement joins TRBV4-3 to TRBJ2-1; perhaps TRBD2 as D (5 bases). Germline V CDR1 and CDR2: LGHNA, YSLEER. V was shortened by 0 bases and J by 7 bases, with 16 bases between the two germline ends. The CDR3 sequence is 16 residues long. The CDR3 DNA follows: TGCGCCAGCAGCCAAGATCAGTTAATAGCGCGGAATGAGCAGTTCTTC. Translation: CASSQDQLIARNEQFF.

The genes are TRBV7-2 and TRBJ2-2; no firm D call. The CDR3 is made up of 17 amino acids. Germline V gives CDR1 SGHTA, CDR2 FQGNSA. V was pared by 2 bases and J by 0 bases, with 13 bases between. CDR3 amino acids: CASSLPQTGPNTGELFF. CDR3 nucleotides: TGTGCCAGCAGCTTACCCCAAACCGGGCCGAACACCGGGGAGCTGTTTTTT.

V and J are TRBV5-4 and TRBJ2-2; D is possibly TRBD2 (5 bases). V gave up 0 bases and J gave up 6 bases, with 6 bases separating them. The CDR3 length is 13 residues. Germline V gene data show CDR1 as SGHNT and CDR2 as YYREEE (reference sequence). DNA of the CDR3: TGTGCCAGCAGCTTGGACGGGGCCGGGGAGCTGTTTTTT. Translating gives CASSLDGAGELFF.

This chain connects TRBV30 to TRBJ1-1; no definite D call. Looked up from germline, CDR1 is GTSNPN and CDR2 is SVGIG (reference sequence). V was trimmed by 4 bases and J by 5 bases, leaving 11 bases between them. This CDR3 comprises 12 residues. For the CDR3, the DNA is TGTGCCTGGACCTACGGCGTGACTGAAGCTTTCTTT. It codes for CAWTYGVTEAFF.

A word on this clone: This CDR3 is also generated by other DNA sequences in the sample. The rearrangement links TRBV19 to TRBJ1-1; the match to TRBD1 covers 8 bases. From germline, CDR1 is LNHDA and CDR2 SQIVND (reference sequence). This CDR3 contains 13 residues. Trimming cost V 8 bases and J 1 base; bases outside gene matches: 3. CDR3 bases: TGTGCCAGTGACAGGGGACCGAACACTGAAGCTTTCTTT. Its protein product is CASDRGPNTEAFF. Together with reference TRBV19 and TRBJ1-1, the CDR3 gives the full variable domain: DGGITQSPKYLFRKEGQNVTLSCEQNLNHDAMYWYRQDPGQGLRLIYYSQIVNDFQKGDIAEGYSVSREKKESFPLTVTSAQKNPTAFYLCASDRGPNTEAFFGQGTRLTVV.

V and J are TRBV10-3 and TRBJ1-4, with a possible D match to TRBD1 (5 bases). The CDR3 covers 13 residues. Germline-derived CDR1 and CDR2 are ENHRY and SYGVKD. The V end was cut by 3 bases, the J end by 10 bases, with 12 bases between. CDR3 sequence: CAISDGREGKLFF. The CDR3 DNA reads TGTGCCATCAGTGACGGCAGGGAGGGAAAACTGTTTTTT.

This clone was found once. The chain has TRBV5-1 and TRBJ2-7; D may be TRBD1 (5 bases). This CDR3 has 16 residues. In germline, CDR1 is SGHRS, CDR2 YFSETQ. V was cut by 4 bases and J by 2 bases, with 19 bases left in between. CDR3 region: CASSREHGALTYEQYF. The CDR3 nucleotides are TGCGCCAGCAGCCGCGAGCATGGGGCCTTAACCTACGAGCAGTACTTC.

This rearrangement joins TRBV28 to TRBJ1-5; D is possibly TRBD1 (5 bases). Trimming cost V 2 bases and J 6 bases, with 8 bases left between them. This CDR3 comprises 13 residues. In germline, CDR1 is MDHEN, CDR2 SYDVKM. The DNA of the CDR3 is TGTGCCAGCAGTTTAGGGGGGGTTCAGCCCCAGCATTTT. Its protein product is CASSLGGVQPQHF.

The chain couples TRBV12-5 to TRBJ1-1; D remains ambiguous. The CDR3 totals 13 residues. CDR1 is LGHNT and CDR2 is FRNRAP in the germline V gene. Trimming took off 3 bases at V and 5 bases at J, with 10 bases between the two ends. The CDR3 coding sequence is TGTGCTAGTGGTTTAGAACCGGGTACTGAAGCTTTCTTT. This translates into CASGLEPGTEAFF.

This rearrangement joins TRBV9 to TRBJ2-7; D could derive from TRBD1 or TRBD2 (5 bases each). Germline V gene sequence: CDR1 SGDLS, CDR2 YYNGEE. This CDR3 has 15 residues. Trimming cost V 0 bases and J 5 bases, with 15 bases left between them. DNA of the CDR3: TGTGCCAGCAGCGTAGGGGTCTGGGGGAAGAACGAGCAGTACTTC. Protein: CASSVGVWGKNEQYF.

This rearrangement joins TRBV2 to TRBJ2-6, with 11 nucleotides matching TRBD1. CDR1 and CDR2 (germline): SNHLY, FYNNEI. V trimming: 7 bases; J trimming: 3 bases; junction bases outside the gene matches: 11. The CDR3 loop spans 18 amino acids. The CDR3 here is CASTRTKDRGLGANVLTF. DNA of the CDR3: TGTGCCAGCACCCGGACTAAGGACAGGGGGCTTGGGGCCAACGTCCTGACTTTC. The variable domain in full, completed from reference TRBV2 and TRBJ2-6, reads EPEVTQTPSHQVTQMGQEVILRCVPISNHLYFYWYRQILGQKVEFLVSFYNNEISEKSEIFDDQFSVERPDGSNFTLKIRSTKLEDSAMYFCASTRTKDRGLGANVLTFGAGSRLTVL.

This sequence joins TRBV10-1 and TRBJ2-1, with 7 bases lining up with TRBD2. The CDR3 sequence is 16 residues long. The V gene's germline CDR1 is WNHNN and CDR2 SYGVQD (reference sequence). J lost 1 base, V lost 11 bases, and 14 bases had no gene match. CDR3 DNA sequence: TGCGCCGGTGGGGGGGGTAACAAGCCGTCCTACAATGAGCAGTTCTTC. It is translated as CAGGGGNKPSYNEQFF.

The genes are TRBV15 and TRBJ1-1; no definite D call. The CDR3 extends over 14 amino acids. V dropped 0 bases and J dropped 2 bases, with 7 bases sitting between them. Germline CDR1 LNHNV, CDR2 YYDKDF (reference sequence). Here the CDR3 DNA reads TGTGCCACCAGCAGAGATGGAGCCAACACTGAAGCTTTCTTT. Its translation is CATSRDGANTEAFF.

The CDR3 loop is CATSGTGYGYTF. In nucleotides, the CDR3 is TGTGCCACCAGTGGAACAGGCTATGGCTACACCTTC. The J gene is TRBJ1-2, the V gene TRBV24-1, with D perhaps TRBD1 (5 bases). The germline V and J ends were trimmed by 5 bases and 4 bases, with 7 bases remaining between them. Germline V lookup: CDR1 KGHDR, CDR2 SFDVKD. This CDR3 has 12 amino acids.

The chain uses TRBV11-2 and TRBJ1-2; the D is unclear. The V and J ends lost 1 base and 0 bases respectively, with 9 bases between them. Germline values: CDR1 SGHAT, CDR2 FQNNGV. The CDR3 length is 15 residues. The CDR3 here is CASSLGGDPNYGYTF. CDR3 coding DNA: TGTGCCAGCAGCTTAGGAGGAGACCCTAACTATGGCTACACCTTC.

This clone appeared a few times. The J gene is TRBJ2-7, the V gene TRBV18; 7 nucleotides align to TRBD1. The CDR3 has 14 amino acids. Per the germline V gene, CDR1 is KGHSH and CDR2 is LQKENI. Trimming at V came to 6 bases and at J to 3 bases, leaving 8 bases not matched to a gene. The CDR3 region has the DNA TGTGCCAGCTCCTTCGGACAGGCGGGCTACGAGCAGTACTTC. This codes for CASSFGQAGYEQYF.

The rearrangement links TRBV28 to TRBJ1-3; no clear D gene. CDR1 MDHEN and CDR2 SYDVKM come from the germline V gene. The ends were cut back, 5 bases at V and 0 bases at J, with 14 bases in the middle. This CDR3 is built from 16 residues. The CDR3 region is CASSPRTLSSGNTIYF. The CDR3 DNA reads TGTGCCAGCAGTCCGCGGACGCTAAGCTCTGGAAACACCATATATTTT. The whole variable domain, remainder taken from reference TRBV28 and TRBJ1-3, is DVKVTQSSRYLVKRTGEKVFLECVQDMDHENMFWYRQDPGLGLRLIYFSYDVKMKEKGDIPEGYSVSREKKERFSLILESASTNQTSMYLCASSPRTLSSGNTIYFGEGSWLTVV.

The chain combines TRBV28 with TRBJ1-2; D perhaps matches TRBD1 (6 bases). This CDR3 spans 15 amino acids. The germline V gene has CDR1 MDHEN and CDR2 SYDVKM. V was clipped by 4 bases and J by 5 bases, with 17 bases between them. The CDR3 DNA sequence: TGTGCCAGCAGTTCCTCGACAGGCAATGTATATGGCTACACCTTC. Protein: CASSSSTGNVYGYTF.

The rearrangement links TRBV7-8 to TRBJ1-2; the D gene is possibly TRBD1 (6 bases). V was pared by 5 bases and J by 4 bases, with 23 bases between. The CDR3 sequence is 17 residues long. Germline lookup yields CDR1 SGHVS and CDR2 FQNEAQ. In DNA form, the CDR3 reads TGTGCCAGCAGCCCAACCTCACCTACAGGGTGGGGCTATGGCTACACCTTC. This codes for CASSPTSPTGWGYGYTF.

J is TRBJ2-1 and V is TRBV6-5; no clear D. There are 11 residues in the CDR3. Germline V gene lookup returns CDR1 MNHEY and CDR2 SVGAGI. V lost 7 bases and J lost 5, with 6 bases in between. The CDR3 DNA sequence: TGTGCCAGCAAACCCAACAATGAGCAGTTCTTC. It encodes CASKPNNEQFF.

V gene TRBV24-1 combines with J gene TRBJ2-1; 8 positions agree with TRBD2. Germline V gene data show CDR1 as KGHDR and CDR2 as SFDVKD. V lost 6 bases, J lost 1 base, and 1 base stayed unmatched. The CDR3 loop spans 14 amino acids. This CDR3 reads CATSSGSSYNEQFF. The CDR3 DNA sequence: TGTGCCACCAGTAGCGGGAGTTCCTACAATGAGCAGTTCTTC.